The clone carrying this TCR beta chain showed up just a few times. Antigen: not known. This record belongs to a study of CD8+ T cells in alopecia areata. Study overall: Treated individuals took tofacitinib by mouth, 5 to 10 mg twice daily. People stayed on tofacitinib for 6 to 18 months, then stopped the drug for 6 months. Whole-study findings and limits: Numerous expanded lesional clones remained in scalp and blood during tofacitinib.

The treatment denotes: oral pan-JAK inhibitor, 5-10 mg twice daily. Germline V gene data show CDR1 as SGHTA and CDR2 as FQGNSA. This CDR3 is built from 16 residues. Trimming removed 3 bases from V and 6 bases from J; junction bases left unmatched: 8. The sequencing template was cDNA reverse transcribed from extracted RNA. Assay: immunoSEQ multiplex PCR; the TCRdb copy retains only in-frame clones and omits some. The table shows about 200,000 clones, with around two fifths occurring only once. The chain is built from TRBV7-2 and TRBJ1-6, with 7 bases fitting TRBD1. The material sequenced was CD4+ T cells sorted from blood, taken at approximately week 30, from a patient treated with tofacitinib. This receptor was taken from a human donor with alopecia areata. The CDR3 coding sequence is TGTGCCAGCAGCTTTTCCCCGGGACAGATTAATTCACCCCTCCACTTT. Translation: CASSFSPGQINSPLHF. The variable domain in full, completed from reference TRBV7-2 and TRBJ1-6, reads GAGVSQSPSNKVTEKGKDVELRCDPISGHTALYWYRQSLGQGLEFLIYFQGNSAPDKSGLPSDRFSAERTGGSVSTLTIQRTQQEDSAVYLCASSFSPGQINSPLHFGNGTRLTVT.